Listed below are T cell receptor beta chains from one sample, sequenced in a study of blood T cell repertoires in COVID-19. This table comes from immunoSEQ multiplex PCR, and its TCRdb copy is limited to in-frame clones, with some not included. The sample lists approximately 280,000 clones; about 85% were seen once. Sequencing used PBMCs or T cells enriched from blood (not recorded which). These receptors were taken from a woman aged 45 to 65 who had recovered from COVID-19. Both conserved end residues are part of each CDR3. The order of the fields is clone size, D gene, J gene, V gene, CDR3 DNA, CDR3 protein. The D gene is left open where the match is weak. Clone size is not always given. Where it is, it says once, few, many or a class for expanded clones.

NA	TRBD1	TRBJ2-7	TRBV7-2	TGTGCCAGCAGCTCCAGACAGGGATCCTACGAGCAGTACTTC	CASSSRQGSYEQYF
NA	TRBD2	TRBJ2-7	TRBV15	TGTGCCACCAGCAGATTCGGGACTAGCGGGAGAAACTACGAGCAGTACTTC	CATSRFGTSGRNYEQYF
NA	TRBD1	TRBJ1-4	TRBV28	TGTGCCAGCAGGGGGACAGGCCATGGCGCTAATGAAAAACTGTTTTTT	CASRGTGHGANEKLFF
few	NA	TRBJ1-5	TRBV3-1/TRBV3-2	TGTGCCAGCAGCCAAGCGGTGAATCAGCCCCAGCATTTT	CASSQAVNQPQHF
NA	NA	TRBJ2-2	TRBV7-9	TGTGCCAGCAGCTTTAAATCAACAGGGCGGACCGGGGAGCTGTTTTTT	CASSFKSTGRTGELFF
once	NA	TRBJ2-2	TRBV3-1/TRBV3-2	TGTGCCAGCAGCCAATTCGGCGGGGAGATTACCGGGGAGCTGTTTTTT	CASSQFGGEITGELFF
NA	NA	TRBJ1-2	TRBV7-8	TGTGCCAGCAGCTCCGCGGAAGGCAAGCATGACTACACCTTC	CASSSAEGKHDYTF
NA	NA	TRBJ2-5	TRBV5-1	TGCGCCAGCAGCTTGCGTGGCGGCCAAGAGACCCAGTACTTC	CASSLRGGQETQYF
NA	NA	TRBJ1-2	TRBV4-1	TGCGCCAGCAGCCAAGATCAGGGAGGGAGCTATGGCTACACCTTC	CASSQDQGGSYGYTF
once	NA	TRBJ2-1	TRBV5-4	TGTGCCAGCAGCTTGGAGTACAGGGACAATGAGCAGTTCTTC	CASSLEYRDNEQFF
NA	TRBD2	TRBJ2-3	TRBV2	TGTGCCAGCAGTCCCTACGGACTAGGCACAGATACGCAGTATTTT	CASSPYGLGTDTQYF
NA	NA	TRBJ2-2	TRBV5-1	TGCGCCAGCAGCCTAAGAACTGGAGGTCGGGACACCGGGGAGCTGTTTTTT	CASSLRTGGRDTGELFF
NA	NA	TRBJ2-2	TRBV12-5	TGTGCTAGTGGTTTGGTAGCCGCCAGGGGGGTCGGGGAGCTGTTTTTT	CASGLVAARGVGELFF
NA	NA	TRBJ2-5	TRBV7-2	TGTGCCAGCAGCTTAGAAGTAGCCAGGGGCCAAGAGACCCAGTACTTC	CASSLEVARGQETQYF
NA	TRBD2	TRBJ2-7	TRBV9	TGTGCCAGCAGCGTCGGACTAGCGGTCTACGAGCAGTACTTC	CASSVGLAVYEQYF
few	NA	TRBJ1-1	TRBV28	TGTGCCAGCAGTCCATACGAGGAGACTGAAGCTTTCTTT	CASSPYEETEAFF
once	TRBD1	TRBJ1-2	TRBV7-6	TGTGCCAGCAGCGGAGGGACAGGGGGCTTCGCTGGTGGCTACACCTTC	CASSGGTGGFAGGYTF
NA	NA	TRBJ1-2	TRBV27	TGTGCCAGCAGCAGAAATAGGGCGGGTGAACCGTACACCTTC	CASSRNRAGEPYTF
NA	NA	TRBJ2-3	TRBV4-1	TGCGCCAGCAGCCAAGTCAGGCTGGTTGAGGGAGATACGCAGTATTTT	CASSQVRLVEGDTQYF
NA	TRBD1	TRBJ1-1	TRBV11-2	TGTGCCAGCAGCCAAGGGACAGGGGGCACTGAAGCTTTCTTT	CASSQGTGGTEAFF